These 28 T cell receptor beta chains originate from one sample sequenced in a study of CD8+ T cells in alopecia areata. It was from alopecia areata patients that lesional scalp punch biopsies and peripheral blood were collected. Extracted RNA was reverse transcribed into cDNA, the sequencing template. TCRdb's table, derived via immunoSEQ multiplex PCR, lists solely in-frame clones and lacks some. In the table there are 20,000 or so clones, approximately 70% of which are singletons. This material consisted of skin, taken at week 0. Receptor source: a human donor with alopecia areata.

The V call is TRBV18, the J call TRBJ2-7; no reliable D call. The CDR3 is 14 residues long. Germline loops: CDR1 KGHSH, CDR2 LQKENI. V was cut by 4 bases and J by 2 bases, with 12 bases left in between. CDR3 bases: TGTGCCAGCTCACTGCCGGGCCGTCCCTACGAGCAGTACTTC. It translates to CASSLPGRPYEQYF.

This clone showed up just a few times. The chain is built from TRBV7-9 and TRBJ2-5; D call uncertain. Per the germline V gene, CDR1 is SEHNR and CDR2 is FQNEAQ (reference sequence). The V end was cut by 2 bases, the J end by 2 bases, with 6 bases between. The CDR3 has 13 residues. The CDR3 protein is CASSLNRQETQYF. CDR3 sequence (DNA): TGTGCCAGCAGCTTAAACAGACAAGAGACCCAGTACTTC.

This chain joins TRBV6-5 and TRBJ2-1, with 13 bases identical to TRBD2. V dropped 5 bases and J dropped 15; count of bases not matched to a gene: 7. The V gene's germline CDR1 is MNHEY and CDR2 SVGAGI. This CDR3 spans 13 amino acids. CDR3 bases: TGTGCCAGCAGTGTGGGACTAGCGGGATTTAGGTTCTTC. This codes for CASSVGLAGFRFF.

The V call is TRBV5-1, the J call TRBJ2-7, with TRBD1 as a possible D gene (6 bases). Trimming took off 3 bases at V and 7 bases at J, with 17 bases between the two ends. The length of the CDR3 is 14 residues. Germline lookup yields CDR1 SGHRS and CDR2 YFSETQ. CDR3 loop: CASSSQGPPGEQYF. The DNA of the CDR3 is TGCGCCAGCAGCTCACAGGGCCCCCCTGGGGAGCAGTACTTC.

With respect to this clone: This sample includes further DNA sequences coding for the same CDR3. The chain links TRBV4-2 to TRBJ2-3; D tentatively fits TRBD1 or TRBD2 (5 bases each). The CDR3 has 16 residues. Germline-derived CDR1 and CDR2 are LGHNA and YNFKEQ. With 1 base removed from V and 4 bases from J, the gap between germline ends came to 15 bases. CDR3 loop: CASSQVTSGGSDTQYF. As DNA, the CDR3 is TGTGCCAGCAGCCAAGTAACGAGTGGGGGTTCAGATACGCAGTATTTT.

A word on this clone: A junction end diverges from the germline sequence, so it may reflect a read error. This chain connects TRBV6-5 to TRBJ2-6; D is perhaps TRBD1 (5 bases). CDR3 length equals 15 residues. Germline lookup yields CDR1 MNHEY and CDR2 SVGAGI. In DNA, the CDR3 is TGTGCCAGCAGTTACGCGTACTCTGGGGCCAACGCCCTGACTTTC. Encoded protein: CASSYAYSGANALTF.

This clone was seen a few times. This chain links TRBV23-1 with TRBJ2-1; 9 positions agree with TRBD2. TRBV23-1 is known as an ORF, though its function is uncertain. The CDR3 has 17 residues. Trimming removed 0 bases from V and 8 bases from J; junction bases left unmatched: 11. The DNA for the CDR3 is TGCGCCAGCAGTCAATCTGGGCTAGGCGGGGGGGCCGATGAGCAGTTCTTC. This sequence encodes CASSQSGLGGGADEQFF.

The V call is TRBV7-3, the J call TRBJ2-1; tentatively, D is TRBD2 (7 bases). Trimming removed 3 bases from V and 4 bases from J, with 13 bases in between. Germline V CDR1 and CDR2: SGHTA, FQGTGA. This CDR3 has 15 amino acids. The CDR3 DNA reads TGTGCCAGCAGCTTTGGGGGGGCCCGATACAATGAGCAGTTCTTC. Amino acid sequence: CASSFGGARYNEQFF.

The V and J genes are TRBV6-5 and TRBJ1-1; D gene unclear. The V and J ends lost 6 bases and 5 bases respectively, with 16 bases between them. The CDR3 consists of 14 residues. Germline V CDR1 and CDR2: MNHEY, SVGAGI. The DNA for the CDR3 is TGTGCCAGCAGCCGTCGGACGGGCGGAACTGAAGCTTTCTTT. Amino acids: CASSRRTGGTEAFF.

This clone appeared a single time. V usage is TRBV6-5 and J usage is TRBJ2-7; no firm D call. The CDR3 covers 11 residues. The ends were cut back, 6 bases at V and 4 bases at J, with 7 bases in the middle. Germline values: CDR1 MNHEY, CDR2 SVGAGI. CDR3 sequence: CASSSWYEQYF. DNA of the CDR3: TGTGCCAGCAGCTCGTGGTACGAGCAGTACTTC.

V gene TRBV5-6 combines with J gene TRBJ2-7, with 7 bases lining up with TRBD1. The germline gives CDR1 SGHDT, CDR2 YYEEEE. The CDR3 spans 16 residues. V trimming: 1 base; J trimming: 1 base; junction bases outside the gene matches: 8. This CDR3 is CASSLWGTDSSYEQYF. Written as DNA, the CDR3 is TGTGCCAGCAGCTTGTGGGGGACAGACTCTTCCTACGAGCAGTACTTC.

The V and J genes are TRBV7-2 and TRBJ2-3; 10 nucleotides line up with TRBD2. The junction had 13 bases not matched to a gene; V was cut back by 0 bases and J by 7 bases. The CDR3 is 18 residues long. Germline assignment: CDR1 SGHTA and CDR2 FQGNSA. Here the CDR3 reads CASSLARASGGGGNTQYF. Written as DNA, the CDR3 is TGTGCCAGCAGCTTAGCGCGGGCTAGCGGGGGTGGAGGGAATACGCAGTATTTT. The variable domain in full, with the rest retrieved from reference TRBV7-2 and TRBJ2-3, is GAGVSQSPSNKVTEKGKDVELRCDPISGHTALYWYRQSLGQGLEFLIYFQGNSAPDKSGLPSDRFSAERTGGSVSTLTIQRTQQEDSAVYLCASSLARASGGGGNTQYFGPGTRLTVL.

This clone has a handful of counts. The genes are TRBV11-3 and TRBJ2-2; a weak D match, TRBD1 (6 bases). The CDR3 is 14 amino acids. Germline V gene sequence: CDR1 SGHNT, CDR2 YENEEA. V was trimmed by 5 bases and J by 7 bases, leaving 14 bases between them. The CDR3 loop is CASSVQGMGGELFF. CDR3 sequence (DNA): TGTGCCAGCAGCGTACAGGGAATGGGCGGGGAGCTGTTTTTT.

The sample holds one count of this clone. This chain joins TRBV18 and TRBJ1-1; tentatively, D is TRBD1 (5 bases). Germline loops: CDR1 KGHSH, CDR2 LQKENI. CDR3 length equals 15 residues. Trimming pared 2 bases from V and 1 base from J, leaving 11 bases between. DNA of the CDR3: TGTGCCAGCTCACCAAGAAGGGGTGGGAACACTGAAGCTTTCTTT. Protein sequence: CASSPRRGGNTEAFF.

This rearrangement joins TRBV11-3 to TRBJ1-1; D is perhaps TRBD1 (6 bases). The germline V gene has CDR1 SGHNT and CDR2 YENEEA. This CDR3 has 12 residues. V lost 5 bases to trimming and J lost 8 bases, with 12 bases between them. CDR3 sequence: CASSAWGAEAFF. CDR3 DNA sequence: TGTGCCAGCAGCGCTTGGGGGGCAGAAGCTTTCTTT.

V usage is TRBV15 and J usage is TRBJ2-1, with TRBD1 identical over 8 bases. Trimming took 5 bases from V and 0 from J; bases not matched to a gene: 6. Germline-derived CDR1 and CDR2 are LNHNV and YYDKDF (reference sequence). The CDR3 spans 16 residues. The CDR3 is CATSWEGTGSYNEQFF. For the CDR3, the DNA is TGTGCCACCAGCTGGGAAGGGACAGGCTCCTACAATGAGCAGTTCTTC.

V is TRBV19 and J is TRBJ1-1, with 9 bases that match TRBD1. The CDR3 covers 14 residues. The J segment lost 11 bases and the V segment lost 4 bases, leaving 11 bases of the junction unmatched. The germline V gene encodes CDR1 LNHDA and CDR2 SQIVND (reference sequence). For the CDR3, the DNA is TGTGCCAGTAGTAGTCTCGGGACAGGGACCTTGGCTTTCTTT. It specifies CASSSLGTGTLAFF.

This clone was seen more than once but under ten times. This chain connects TRBV7-2 to TRBJ1-1; 8 nucleotides align to TRBD1. The CDR3 extends over 15 amino acids. CDR1 is SGHTA, CDR2 FQGNSA, per germline. J gave up 7 bases and V 4 bases, and 11 bases lay outside the gene matches. CDR3 protein: CASSWDGQGASEAFF. The CDR3 bases are TGTGCCAGCAGCTGGGATGGCCAGGGGGCAAGTGAAGCTTTCTTT.

V usage is TRBV5-6 and J usage is TRBJ1-2; D possibly corresponds to TRBD1 (5 bases). The CDR3 sequence is 12 residues long. The V and J ends lost 7 bases and 8 bases respectively, with 15 bases between them. Germline CDR1 is SGHDT and CDR2 is YYEEEE. This chain's CDR3 is CASALRGRGYTF. CDR3 sequence (DNA): TGTGCCAGCGCTCTCCGGGGCAGAGGCTACACCTTC. Combining the CDR3 with reference TRBV5-6 and TRBJ1-2 gives the whole variable domain DAGVTQSPTHLIKTRGQQVTLRCSPKSGHDTVSWYQQALGQGPQFIFQYYEEEERQRGNFPDRFSGHQFPNYSSELNVNALLLGDSALYLCASALRGRGYTFGSGTRLTVV.

This chain uses TRBV19 with TRBJ1-1; no reliable D call. The CDR3 is made up of 14 amino acids. Germline V CDR1 and CDR2: LNHDA, SQIVND (reference sequence). The ends were cut back, 0 bases at V and 5 bases at J, with 10 bases in the middle. CDR3: CASSIDRRGTEAFF. In DNA, the CDR3 is TGTGCCAGTAGTATAGATCGTAGAGGGACTGAAGCTTTCTTT.

V is TRBV27 and J is TRBJ1-5; no clear D gene. V shed 5 bases and J shed 3 bases, with 8 bases lying between them. Germline-derived CDR1 and CDR2 are MNHEY and SMNVEV (reference sequence). The CDR3 is 13 amino acids. This CDR3 reads CASSLSFNQPQHF. For the CDR3, the DNA is TGTGCCAGCAGTCTCAGTTTCAATCAGCCCCAGCATTTT.

This chain connects TRBV5-4 to TRBJ1-2, with TRBD1 identical over 7 bases. This CDR3 is built from 14 residues. V shed 3 bases, J shed 7 bases, and the junction held 9 bases outside the gene matches. Germline V gene data show CDR1 as SGHNT and CDR2 as YYREEE (reference sequence). CDR3 DNA: TGTGCCAGCAGCTCCGACAGGGCCCTGGGTGGCTACACCTTC. Translated, it gives CASSSDRALGGYTF.

Concerning this clone itself: Other DNA sequences of this sample code for an identical CDR3. This chain links TRBV7-9 with TRBJ2-7; TRBD1 matches 9 bases. The CDR3 is 14 residues long. CDR1 and CDR2 (germline): SEHNR, FQNEAQ (reference sequence). Trimming removed 2 bases from V and 6 bases from J; junction bases left unmatched: 5. CDR3 residues: CASSLRQGESEQYF. CDR3 bases: TGTGCCAGCAGCTTAAGACAGGGGGAATCCGAGCAGTACTTC.

About this clone: Other nucleotide sequences from this sample produce the same CDR3. The chain combines TRBV18 with TRBJ2-7, with D perhaps matching TRBD2 (5 bases). Looked up from germline, CDR1 is KGHSH and CDR2 is LQKENI. Trimming left V 6 bases short and J 0 bases short, with 15 bases between. The CDR3 sequence is 15 residues long. The CDR3 loop reads CASSPAAAVSYEQYF. The CDR3 bases are TGTGCCAGCTCGCCGGCGGCAGCGGTCTCCTACGAGCAGTACTTC.

The chain uses TRBV5-4 and TRBJ2-1; D uncertain. This CDR3 has 14 amino acids. V gave up 0 bases and J gave up 6 bases, with 10 bases separating them. The germline gives CDR1 SGHNT, CDR2 YYREEE (reference sequence). The CDR3 coding sequence is TGTGCCAGCAGCTTGGAGTCAAGTCGCAATGAGCAGTTCTTC. This codes for CASSLESSRNEQFF.

This clone was counted between two and nine times. The rearrangement links TRBV4-2 to TRBJ2-1, with D possibly called TRBD1 or TRBD2 (5 bases each). Germline CDR1 reads LGHNA; CDR2 reads YNFKEQ. Trimming stripped 4 bases from V and 10 bases from J, with 17 bases between. There are 14 residues in the CDR3. The CDR3 reads CASSRSSGTPEQFF. DNA of the CDR3: TGTGCCAGCAGCCGCTCCTCCGGGACCCCCGAGCAGTTCTTC.

V usage is TRBV7-8 and J usage is TRBJ2-3; a possible D gene is TRBD1 (5 bases). The CDR3 loop spans 14 amino acids. V was shortened by 5 bases and J by 0 bases, with 9 bases between the two germline ends. In germline, CDR1 is SGHVS, CDR2 FQNEAQ. The CDR3 protein is CASSIRASTDTQYF. DNA of the CDR3: TGTGCCAGCAGCATCAGGGCTAGCACAGATACGCAGTATTTT. Supplemented by reference TRBV7-8 and TRBJ2-3, the full variable domain reads GAGVSQSPRYKVAKRGQDVALRCDPISGHVSLFWYQQALGQGPEFLTYFQNEAQLDKSGLPSDRFFAERPEGSVSTLKIQRTQQEDSAVYLCASSIRASTDTQYFGPGTRLTVL.

A few counts support this clone. This sequence joins TRBV7-2 and TRBJ2-4; 8 bases match TRBD2. V was pared by 3 bases and J by 2 bases, with 6 bases of the junction left unmatched. The CDR3 is made up of 16 amino acids. The germline V gene encodes CDR1 SGHTA and CDR2 FQGNSA. The CDR3 reads CASSFGGGLSKNIQYF. The CDR3 nucleotides read TGTGCCAGCAGCTTTGGCGGGGGGCTCTCCAAAAACATTCAGTACTTC.